This T cell receptor (beta chain) came from a study of shared clonotypes between healthy human individuals. J was trimmed by 1 base and V by 4 bases; bases with no gene match: 4. This CDR3 is 16 amino acids long. Germline V gene sequence: CDR1 MNHEY, CDR2 SMNVEV (reference sequence). Per sorted-subset replicate PCR, input was around 220 ng DNA, representing some 30,000 T cell genomes. Sequenced by immunoSEQ multiplex PCR; TCRdb stores in-frame clones only, minus some. In the table there are about 2.3 million clones, over 90% of which are singletons. Adult Caucasians living in Nashville, Tennessee made up all of the donors.

The material sequenced was naive CD4+ T cells from PBMCs. Subset: CD45RA+ positively selected. This sequence joins TRBV27 and TRBJ1-4; 9 nucleotides align to TRBD1. The receptor's source is a man aged 18 to 30 in good health. Some clones in this sample may be carry-over from other donors' samples. The CDR3 loop is CASSSQGAGTNEKLFF. CDR3 nucleotide sequence: TGTGCCAGCAGTTCACAGGGGGCTGGAACTAATGAAAAACTGTTTTTT. The whole variable domain, remainder taken from reference TRBV27 and TRBJ1-4, is EAQVTQNPRYLITVTGKKLTVTCSQNMNHEYMSWYRQDPGLGLRQIYYSMNVEVTDKGDVPEGYKVSRKEKRNFPLILESPSPNQTSLYFCASSSQGAGTNEKLFFGSGTQLSVL.